This TCR beta chain stems from a study of blood T cell repertoires in COVID-19. At the level of the study: PBMCs, B-cell-depleted T cells, or T cells were the source of the cDNA or gDNA that made up the material.

Generated by immunoSEQ multiplex PCR, the TCRdb table keeps only in-frame clones and is missing some. The table lists tens of thousands of clones, approximately 79% of them singletons. Germline trimming cut 6 bases from V and 9 bases from J; bases unmatched to any gene: 4. The germline CDR1 and CDR2 sequences are LGHDT and YNNKEL (reference sequence). The CDR3 totals 12 residues. The clonotype was recovered from a man between 65 and 80 years old with COVID-19, enrolled during active disease. This rearrangement joins TRBV3-1 (or the pseudogene TRBV3-2) to TRBJ2-1; 8 positions agree with TRBD2. The specimen sequenced was peripheral blood. CDR3 region: CASSIGGGEQFF. In DNA form, the CDR3 reads TGTGCCAGCAGTATCGGGGGGGGTGAGCAGTTCTTC.